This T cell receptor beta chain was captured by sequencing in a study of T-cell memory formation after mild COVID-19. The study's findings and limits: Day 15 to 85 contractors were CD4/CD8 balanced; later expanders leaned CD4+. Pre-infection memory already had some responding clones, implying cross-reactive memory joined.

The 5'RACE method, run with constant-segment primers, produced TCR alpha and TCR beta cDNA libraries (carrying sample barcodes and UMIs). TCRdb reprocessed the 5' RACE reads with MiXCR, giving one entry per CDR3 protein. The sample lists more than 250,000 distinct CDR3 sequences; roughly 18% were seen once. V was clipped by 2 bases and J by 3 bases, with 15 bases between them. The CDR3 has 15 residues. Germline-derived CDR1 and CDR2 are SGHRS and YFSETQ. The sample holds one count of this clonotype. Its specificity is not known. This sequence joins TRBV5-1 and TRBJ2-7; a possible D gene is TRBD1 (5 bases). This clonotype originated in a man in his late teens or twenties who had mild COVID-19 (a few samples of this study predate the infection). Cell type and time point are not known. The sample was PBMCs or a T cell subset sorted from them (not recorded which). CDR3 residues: CASSFQQGPFYEQYF. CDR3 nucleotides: TGCGCCAGCAGCTTTCAGCAGGGTCCATTCTACGAGCAGTACTTC.